This T cell receptor (beta chain) was captured by sequencing in a study of OX40 agonist ivuxolimab in advanced cancers. Study as a whole: Patient treatment consisted of intravenous ivuxolimab administration every 2 weeks at 0.01 to 10 mg/kg.

This clone occurred once. Profiled with immunoSEQ multiplex PCR; TCRdb holds only in-frame clones, not every one. This table has about 47,000 clones, 88% appearing once. This specimen was CD4+ or CD8+ T cells sorted from blood, taken in a trial of the OX40 agonist ivuxolimab. This TCR was sampled from an adult with an advanced solid tumor such as melanoma, head and neck, liver or kidney cancer.

CDR3: CASSAGGNEAFF. The CDR3 nucleotides are TGTGCCAGCAGTGCCGGCGGCAATGAAGCTTTCTTT. The chain couples TRBV2 to TRBJ1-1; D uncertain. Per the germline V gene, CDR1 is SNHLY and CDR2 is FYNNEI. V was trimmed by 4 bases and J by 7 bases, leaving 10 bases between them. The CDR3 has 12 amino acids.